This T cell receptor beta chain was recovered during a study of response to subunit inactivated influenza vaccine. There are a few counts of this clonotype. TCRdb used MiXCR to reprocess the RT-PCR reads, holding one entry per CDR3 protein. Of 290,000 or so distinct CDR3 sequences detected, roughly 22% appear once; the ten largest clones hold about a tenth. The input for sequencing was PBMCs from blood, taken less than 22 months after vaccination. This TCR was sampled from a man between 50 and 69 years old who received an inactivated influenza vaccine.

The CDR3 DNA reads TGTGCCAGCAGTTTAACGGCCCCTACTGAGCAGTTCTTC. Protein: CASSLTAPTEQFF. The rearrangement links TRBV28 to TRBJ2-1; no definite D call. Trimming removed 2 bases at V and 9 bases at J, with 11 bases between. Per the germline V gene, CDR1 is MDHEN and CDR2 is SYDVKM. This CDR3 has 13 residues.